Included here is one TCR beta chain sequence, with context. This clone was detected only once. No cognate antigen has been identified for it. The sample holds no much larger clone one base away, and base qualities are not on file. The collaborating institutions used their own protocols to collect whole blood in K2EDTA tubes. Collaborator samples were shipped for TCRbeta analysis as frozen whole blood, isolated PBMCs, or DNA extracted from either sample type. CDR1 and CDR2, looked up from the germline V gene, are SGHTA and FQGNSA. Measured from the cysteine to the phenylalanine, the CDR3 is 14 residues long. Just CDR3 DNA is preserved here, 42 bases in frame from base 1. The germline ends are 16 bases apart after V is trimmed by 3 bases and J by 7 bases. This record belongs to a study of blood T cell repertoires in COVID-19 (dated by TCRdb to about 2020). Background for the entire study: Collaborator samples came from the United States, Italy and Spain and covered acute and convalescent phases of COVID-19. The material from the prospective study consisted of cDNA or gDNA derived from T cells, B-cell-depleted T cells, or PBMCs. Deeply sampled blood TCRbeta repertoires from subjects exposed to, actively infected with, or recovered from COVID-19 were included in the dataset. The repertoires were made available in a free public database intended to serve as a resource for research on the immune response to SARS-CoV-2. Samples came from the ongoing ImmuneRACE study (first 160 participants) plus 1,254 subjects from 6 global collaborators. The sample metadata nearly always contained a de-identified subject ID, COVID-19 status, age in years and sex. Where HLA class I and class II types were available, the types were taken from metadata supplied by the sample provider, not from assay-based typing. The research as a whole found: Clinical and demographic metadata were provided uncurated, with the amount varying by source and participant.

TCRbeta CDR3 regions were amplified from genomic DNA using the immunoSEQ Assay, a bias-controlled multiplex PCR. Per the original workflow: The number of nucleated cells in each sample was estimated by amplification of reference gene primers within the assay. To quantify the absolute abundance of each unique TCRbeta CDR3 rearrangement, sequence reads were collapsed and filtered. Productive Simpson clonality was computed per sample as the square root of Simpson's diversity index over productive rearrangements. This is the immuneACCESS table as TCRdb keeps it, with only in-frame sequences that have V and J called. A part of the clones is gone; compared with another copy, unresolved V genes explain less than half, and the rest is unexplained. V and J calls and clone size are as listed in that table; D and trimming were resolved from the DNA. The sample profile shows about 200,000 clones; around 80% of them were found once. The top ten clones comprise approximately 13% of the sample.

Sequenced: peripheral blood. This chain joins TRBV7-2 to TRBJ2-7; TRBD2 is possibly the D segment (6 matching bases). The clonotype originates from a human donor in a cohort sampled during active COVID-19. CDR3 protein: CASSLGGASREQYF. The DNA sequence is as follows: TGTGCCAGCAGCTTGGGCGGGGCCTCTCGTGAGCAGTACTTC.